This TCR beta chain was captured in a study of beta chain features in type 1 diabetes. Study results and caveats: Any HLA-type effect on TCRB rearrangement remained unresolved here. A closer apparent resemblance between naive, central memory and Treg TCRB repertoires was seen in patients than in healthy donors.

Every isolated RNA sample was fully reverse transcribed, so sequencing captured expressed TCRB transcripts. The table came from immunoSEQ multiplex PCR; TCRdb's copy has only in-frame clones and leaves some out. Of about 900,000 clones in the sample, roughly 15% were seen once. The sample holds a few counts of this clone. Its specificity is unknown. V was pared by 8 bases and J by 4 bases, with 16 bases of the junction left unmatched. In germline, CDR1 is SNHLY, CDR2 FYNNEI. The CDR3 has 16 residues. Sequencing was done on a sample of naive CD4+ T cells from blood. J is TRBJ2-7 and V is TRBV2; TRBD1 aligns across 8 bases. The sequence derives from a woman in her late teens or twenties in good health. Here the CDR3 DNA reads TGTGCCAGCCGGACAGGGCCCGACTTCTATTCGTACGAGCAGTACTTC. Its protein is CASRTGPDFYSYEQYF.